Given below is one TCR beta chain in context. This sample was included in a study of blood T cell repertoires in COVID-19. Study as a whole: The United States, Italy and Spain provided the acute and convalescent COVID-19 samples.

With 3 bases removed from V and 4 bases from J, the gap between germline ends came to 6 bases. This CDR3 comprises 12 residues. Per the germline V gene, CDR1 is MDHEN and CDR2 is SYDVKM. Cohorts were determined from participant-reported clinical history. TCRdb keeps only in-frame clones here, not all; method: immunoSEQ multiplex PCR. The sample lists about 310,000 clones; about nine tenths were seen once. This chain connects TRBV28 to TRBJ1-1; no reliable D call. Sequenced sample: PBMCs or T cells enriched from blood (not recorded which). The sequence derives from a man in his fifties or sixties who had recovered from COVID-19. The CDR3 loop reads CASSFDITEAFF. Written as DNA, the CDR3 is TGTGCCAGCAGTTTTGACATCACTGAAGCTTTCTTT.